This TCR beta chain derives from a study of regulatory T cells in long-lasting Graves disease. As concerns this clonotype: As yet, its antigen is unknown. A single base is all that separates this from a far larger clone, so a read error is likely.

The CDR3 is 16 amino acids. Germline assignment: CDR1 LGHDT and CDR2 YNNKEL (reference sequence). V shed 3 bases and J 11 bases; nucleotides not matched to a gene: 16. Arm-PCR of CDR3 regions and iRepertoire HTBI primers were used to build TCR beta libraries. TCRdb used MiXCR to reprocess the multiplex PCR reads, holding one entry per CDR3 protein. This sample has a few hundred thousand distinct CDR3 sequences; around 20% occur once, and the top ten carry over 11%. Overall study findings and caveats: With persistent disease, TRBV28, TRBJ1-2 and TRBJ2-5 were the favored segments. Sample size, which was small, may have reduced accuracy. Persistent patients had a count of shared public clonotypes (around 2,700) that exceeded that of new patients (approximately 1,000).

This sample's time point: newly diagnosed GD, antithyroid drugs for less than 3 months. Researchers made the TCR library from RNA that was extracted from PBMCs. Graves' disease diagnoses used American Thyroid Association guidelines. The material sequenced was peripheral blood mononuclear cells (PBMCs), taken at new diagnosis, from a patient treated with antithyroid drugs. This TCR derives from a female donor with Graves disease. The chain joins TRBV3-1 to TRBJ2-5; 9 nucleotides agree with TRBD2. The CDR3 region has the DNA TGTGCCAGCAGCCAGGTGGTGGCGGGAGGGCCCTATGAGCAGTACTTC. Translating gives CASSQVVAGGPYEQYF.